The 9 T cell receptor beta chains presented below share a single source sample, sequenced in a study of read filtering for tumor transcriptome and immune sequencing. From 400 to 450 ng of RNA, a library with molecular barcoded alpha/delta and beta/gamma adaptors was made. Each CDR3 protein gets one entry after TCRdb re-called the reads with MiXCR. The sample records under 150,000 distinct CDR3 sequences, about 13% being singletons. The sequenced material came from a population of CD138-negative cells sorted from bone marrow. The receptors stem from a donor over 35 with multiple myeloma.

The CDR3 region is CASSRTSAAGELFF. CDR3 coding DNA: TGTGCCAGCAGCAGAACTAGCGCGGCCGGGGAGCTGTTTTTT. V is TRBV28 and J is TRBJ2-2, with 7 bases matching TRBD2. Germline CDR1 MDHEN, CDR2 SYDVKM. V was pared by 6 bases and J by 6 bases, with 7 bases of the junction left unmatched. This CDR3 has 14 amino acids.

For this clonotype: This may be a read error, as it is one base from a much larger clone. The chain combines TRBV6-2 or TRBV6-3 with TRBJ2-3; the D gene is possibly TRBD1 (5 bases). The V end lost 0 bases, the J end lost 5 bases, and 12 bases lay between the germline ends. The germline gives CDR1 MNHEY, CDR2 SVGEGT. The CDR3 extends over 15 amino acids. The chain's CDR3 is CASSYSFSRGDTQYF. Written as DNA, the CDR3 is TGTGCCAGCAGTTACTCGTTTTCAAGGGGAGATACGCAGTATTTT.

In this sample, this clonotype turned up many times. The J gene is TRBJ2-3, the V gene TRBV7-9; a possible D gene is TRBD2 (5 bases). There are 12 residues in the CDR3. Per the germline V gene, CDR1 is SEHNR and CDR2 is FQNEAQ (reference sequence). V dropped 6 bases and J dropped 2 bases, with 6 bases sitting between them. The CDR3 region is CASRRATDTQYF. The CDR3 nucleotides read TGTGCCAGCAGGAGGGCCACAGATACGCAGTATTTT.

This clonotype was recorded many times. The rearrangement joins TRBV9 to TRBJ2-2, with D unclear. Trimming removed 0 bases at V and 7 bases at J, with 4 bases between. The CDR3 extends over 12 amino acids. Germline V CDR1 and CDR2: SGDLS, YYNGEE. The CDR3: CASSVDGGELFF. The CDR3 bases are TGTGCCAGCAGCGTAGATGGCGGGGAGCTGTTTTTT.

This clonotype occurred a few times. This sequence may be a read error, since a much larger clone differs from it by one base. The rearrangement uses TRBV29-1 and TRBJ1-1; the D gene is possibly TRBD1 (6 bases). This CDR3 contains 12 residues. Germline CDR1 reads SQVTM; CDR2 reads ANQGSEA. V was clipped by 6 bases and J by 10 bases, with 18 bases between them. CDR3 DNA sequence: TGCAGCGTCTGGGGGCACACTTCGATAGCTTTCTTT. This translates into CSVWGHTSIAFF.

This clonotype was seen at least ten times. V is TRBV20-1 and J is TRBJ2-7; D unclear. CDR1 and CDR2 from the germline V gene are DFQATT and SNEGSKA (reference sequence). Trimming stripped 3 bases from V and 6 bases from J, with 15 bases between. This CDR3 spans 13 amino acids. The CDR3: CSASRSPSAEQYF. Written as DNA, the CDR3 is TGCAGTGCTAGCCGTTCGCCGTCTGCCGAGCAGTACTTC.

This clonotype was observed at least ten times. The J gene is TRBJ2-1, the V gene TRBV5-1; 8 bases map to TRBD1. With V trimmed by 4 bases and J by 6 bases, 6 bases remained unmatched. CDR3 length equals 14 residues. Germline V CDR1 and CDR2: SGHRS, YFSETQ. The CDR3 here is CASSDGQGFNEQFF. DNA for the CDR3: TGCGCCAGCAGCGACGGACAGGGTTTCAATGAGCAGTTCTTC.

The table lists this clonotype with many counts. J is TRBJ2-1 and V is TRBV27, with D hard to call. The germline V and J ends were trimmed by 7 bases and 10 bases, with 20 bases remaining between them. Germline-derived CDR1 and CDR2 are MNHEY and SMNVEV (reference sequence). This CDR3 is built from 14 residues. The CDR3 nucleotides are TGTGCCAGCATTAACCAGGTTGGGCAGAAAGAGCAGTTCTTC. Protein product: CASINQVGQKEQFF.

Many counts were recorded for this clonotype. One end of the junction does not line up with germline, which may come from a read error. This chain joins TRBV9 and TRBJ2-5; no definite D call. CDR3 length equals 13 residues. Germline CDR1 is SGDLS and CDR2 is YYNGEE. The DNA of the CDR3 is TGCGCCAGCAGCCCCGGGCCTCAAGAGACCCAGTACTTC. Its translation: CASSPGPQETQYF.